The next 26 T cell receptor beta chains were all read from a single sample in a study of T cell changes during pregnancy in multiple sclerosis. The data were produced by immunoSEQ multiplex PCR, yet TCRdb's version contains in-frame clones alone and is incomplete. The repertoire holds about 40,000 clones, 75% to 95% seen once, with less than 0.45% in the top ten. The source was CD4+ T cells from peripheral blood mononuclear cells, collected in the third trimester of pregnancy. These receptors were collected from a female donor with multiple sclerosis, enrolled in a pregnancy study.

In this sample, this clone turned up once. The chain recombines TRBV29-1 with TRBJ2-4; 11 bases match TRBD1. The V segment lost 7 bases and the J segment 3 bases; nucleotides outside the gene matches: 8. This CDR3 spans 15 amino acids. Germline lookup yields CDR1 SQVTM and CDR2 ANQGSEA. The CDR3 spells CSAVGQGGYKNIQYF. In DNA form, the CDR3 reads TGCAGCGCGGTGGGACAGGGGGGTTACAAAAACATTCAGTACTTC. Using reference TRBV29-1 and TRBJ2-4 for the parts outside the CDR3, the full variable domain is SAVISQKPSRDICQRGTSLTIQCQVDSQVTMMFWYRQQPGQSLTLIATANQGSEATYESGFVIDKFPISRPNLTFSTLTVSNMSPEDSSIYLCSAVGQGGYKNIQYFGAGTRLSVL.

The chain employs TRBV11-3 and TRBJ2-1; 9 bases line up with TRBD2. This CDR3 is 15 amino acids long. Losses at the gene ends were 1 base for V and 6 bases for J; bases not matched to a gene: 4. Per germline, CDR1 SGHNT and CDR2 YENEEA. CDR3 residues: CASSLGAGGPNEQFF. In nucleotides, the CDR3 is TGTGCCAGCAGCTTAGGGGCGGGAGGGCCCAATGAGCAGTTCTTC.

The chain recombines TRBV4-1 with TRBJ2-2; 8 bases line up with TRBD2. Germline V gene lookup returns CDR1 MGHRA and CDR2 YSYEKL. Trimming took 2 bases from V and 4 from J; bases not matched to a gene: 12. CDR3 length: 18 amino acids. CDR3 in DNA: TGCGCCAGCAGCCAACTTATGACTAGCGTAAAGTCCACCGGGGAGCTGTTTTTT. Translating it yields CASSQLMTSVKSTGELFF.

The chain links TRBV11-2 to TRBJ2-7; D might be TRBD1 (5 bases). V lost 5 bases and J 7 bases, leaving 12 bases between the germline ends. The CDR3 consists of 12 residues. Germline loops: CDR1 SGHAT, CDR2 FQNNGV. CDR3 region: CASSRLGREQYF. The CDR3 nucleotides are TGTGCCAGCAGCCGACTGGGGCGGGAGCAGTACTTC.

The chain joins TRBV7-2 to TRBJ2-7; D not resolved. The CDR3 extends over 12 amino acids. Per the germline V gene, CDR1 is SGHTA and CDR2 is FQGNSA. Trimming cost V 5 bases and J 2 bases, with 7 bases left between them. The CDR3 DNA is TGTGCCAGCAGCCCGAGTACCTACGAGCAGTACTTC. Amino acid sequence: CASSPSTYEQYF.

The chain couples TRBV19 to TRBJ2-4, with a weak D call TRBD1 (6 bases). CDR1 and CDR2 from the germline V gene are LNHDA and SQIVND (reference sequence). This CDR3 region has 16 residues. Between the trimmed V and J ends, which lost 4 bases and 0 bases, there was a span of 13 bases. The CDR3 protein is CASSRTGILAKNIQYF. CDR3 coding DNA: TGTGCCAGTAGTAGAACAGGGATATTAGCCAAAAACATTCAGTACTTC.

This chain links TRBV5-6 with TRBJ1-2, with D perhaps matching TRBD1 (6 bases). V was clipped by 0 bases and J by 4 bases, with 19 bases between them. Germline loops: CDR1 SGHDT, CDR2 YYEEEE. The CDR3 sequence is 17 residues long. The CDR3 is CASSLARNSRGAYGYTF. The CDR3 DNA is TGTGCCAGCAGCTTGGCCAGAAACTCCCGGGGGGCCTATGGCTACACCTTC.

A single count supports this clone. The V and J genes are TRBV19 and TRBJ1-5; no clear D gene. V lost 9 bases to trimming and J lost 1 base, with 13 bases between them. CDR3 length: 14 amino acids. The germline CDR1 and CDR2 sequences are LNHDA and SQIVND (reference sequence). CDR3: CASTPTRSNQPQHF. CDR3 in DNA: TGTGCCAGCACCCCGACAAGGAGCAATCAGCCCCAGCATTTT.

This chain joins TRBV11-2 and TRBJ2-7; 11 positions agree with TRBD2. The CDR3 extends over 16 amino acids. The germline gives CDR1 SGHAT, CDR2 FQNNGV. J lost 2 bases, V lost 4 bases, and 7 bases had no gene match. The CDR3 nucleotides read TGTGCCAGCAGCTCTACTAGCGGGAGTTTGCCCTACGAGCAGTACTTC. This gives the protein CASSSTSGSLPYEQYF.

This sequence joins TRBV5-4 and TRBJ2-5; 7 bases fit TRBD2. Germline values: CDR1 SGHNT, CDR2 YYREEE (reference sequence). The ends lost 0 bases at V and 1 base at J; junction bases unmatched: 3. The CDR3 loop spans 15 amino acids. CDR3 sequence (DNA): TGTGCCAGCAGCTTGGGGTTAGCGGGCCAAGAGACCCAGTACTTC. Its translation: CASSLGLAGQETQYF. The full variable domain, rest sourced from reference TRBV5-4 and TRBJ2-5, is ETGVTQSPTHLIKTRGQQVTLRCSSQSGHNTVSWYQQALGQGPQFIFQYYREEENGRGNFPPRFSGLQFPNYSSELNVNALELDDSALYLCASSLGLAGQETQYFGPGTRLLVL.

The genes are TRBV28 and TRBJ2-7; TRBD2 matches 8 bases. Germline loops: CDR1 MDHEN, CDR2 SYDVKM. Germline trimming cut 6 bases from V and 0 bases from J; bases unmatched to any gene: 10. CDR3 size: 16 residues. CDR3 in amino acids: CASRPLAGLSSYEQYF. The DNA for the CDR3 is TGTGCCAGCAGGCCCCTAGCGGGCCTGAGCTCCTACGAGCAGTACTTC.

The rearrangement uses TRBV2 and TRBJ2-7; D is unresolved. V was pared by 10 bases and J by 3 bases, with 13 bases between. The CDR3 is made up of 12 amino acids. CDR1 and CDR2 from the germline V gene are SNHLY and FYNNEI. The CDR3: CATSSPVYEQYF. For the CDR3, the DNA is TGTGCCACCTCGTCCCCAGTCTACGAGCAGTACTTC.

V gene TRBV5-8 combines with J gene TRBJ2-7, with D perhaps matching TRBD2 (6 bases). Trimming cost V 5 bases and J 6 bases, with 15 bases left between them. The CDR3 length is 13 residues. The germline gives CDR1 SGHTS, CDR2 YDEGEE. The CDR3 here is CASRKTGTLEQYF. CDR3 coding DNA: TGTGCCAGCAGAAAAACCGGGACTCTCGAGCAGTACTTC.

The table lists this clone with a count of one. This sequence joins TRBV9 and TRBJ2-1; 7 bases align to TRBD2. The CDR3 covers 18 residues. V lost 3 bases, J lost 0 bases, and 12 bases stayed unmatched. Germline-derived CDR1 and CDR2 are SGDLS and YYNGEE. This chain's CDR3 is CASSGGGSSGSSYNEQFF. In nucleotides, the CDR3 is TGTGCCAGCAGCGGGGGGGGTTCTAGCGGTAGCTCCTACAATGAGCAGTTCTTC.

This clone occurred once. This chain links TRBV6-4 with TRBJ1-1, with D possibly matching TRBD1 (6 bases). The CDR3 contains 13 residues. Germline V lookup: CDR1 MRHNA, CDR2 SNTAGT. V lost 6 bases and J lost 8, with 16 bases in between. CDR3 in DNA: TGTGCCAGCAGCCTCACCCTACAGGGCGAAGCTTTCTTT. It specifies CASSLTLQGEAFF.

This clone showed up just a few times. The rearrangement uses TRBV7-9 and TRBJ2-1, with 11 bases that match TRBD2. The J segment lost 5 bases and the V segment lost 4 bases, leaving 4 bases of the junction unmatched. This CDR3 is built from 15 residues. Germline V CDR1 and CDR2: SEHNR, FQNEAQ (reference sequence). Here the CDR3 reads CASSYILAGDNEQFF. In nucleotides, the CDR3 is TGTGCCAGCAGCTATATACTAGCGGGAGACAATGAGCAGTTCTTC.

J is TRBJ2-1 and V is TRBV9; TRBD2 matches 13 bases. This CDR3 is 18 amino acids long. Germline CDR1 is SGDLS and CDR2 is YYNGEE. Losses at the gene ends were 2 bases for V and 2 bases for J; bases not matched to a gene: 7. The CDR3 coding sequence is TGTGCCAGCAGCGTGAGGGGAGGACTAGCGGGGGCCTACAATGAGCAGTTCTTC. Its translation: CASSVRGGLAGAYNEQFF.

The chain employs TRBV19 and TRBJ1-1; 7 bases are a match to TRBD1. Germline CDR1 LNHDA, CDR2 SQIVND (reference sequence). This CDR3 spans 16 amino acids. V trimming: 4 bases; J trimming: 0 bases; junction bases outside the gene matches: 8. The CDR3 DNA reads TGTGCCAGTAGTACGCAAGGGGGCCTGGTGAACACTGAAGCTTTCTTT. This gives the protein CASSTQGGLVNTEAFF.

This clone was counted a single time. DNA for the CDR3: TGTGCCAGCAGCCAAGGAGTGACTCTGAACACCGGGGAGCTGTTTTTT. Its protein product is CASSQGVTLNTGELFF. The genes are TRBV4-2 and TRBJ2-2, with D unclear. Between the trimmed V and J ends, which lost 1 base and 1 base, there was a span of 10 bases. CDR1 is LGHNA, CDR2 YNFKEQ, per germline. The CDR3 consists of 16 residues.

V usage is TRBV5-4 and J usage is TRBJ2-5, with D perhaps matching TRBD2 (5 bases). The CDR3 covers 15 residues. Germline CDR1 reads SGHNT; CDR2 reads YYREEE (reference sequence). V lost 0 bases, J lost 3 bases, and 12 bases lay in between. The CDR3 bases are TGTGCCAGCAGCTTGGTTTGGGCGGAGGAAGAGACCCAGTACTTC. Its protein is CASSLVWAEEETQYF.

This clone turned up a few times. This rearrangement joins TRBV6-1 to TRBJ2-2, with D tentatively TRBD1 (6 bases). Germline V CDR1 and CDR2: MNHNS, SASEGT. The CDR3 runs to 14 residues. Trimming took 3 bases from V and 7 from J, leaving 12 bases between them. Here the CDR3 reads CASSEVRGVGELFF. CDR3 nucleotides: TGTGCCAGCAGTGAGGTCAGGGGCGTCGGGGAGCTGTTTTTT.

This chain connects TRBV5-1 to TRBJ2-5; D remains ambiguous. This CDR3 has 13 amino acids. CDR1 SGHRS and CDR2 YFSETQ come from the germline V gene. Trimming took 0 bases from V and 4 from J, leaving 7 bases between them. In nucleotides, the CDR3 is TGCGCCAGCAGCTTGGCCAGGATAGAGACCCAGTACTTC. Amino acids: CASSLARIETQYF.

The J gene is TRBJ1-2, the V gene TRBV5-6; D unclear. V was trimmed by 0 bases and J by 3 bases, leaving 12 bases between them. This CDR3 has 15 amino acids. Germline CDR1 and CDR2: SGHDT and YYEEEE. Written as DNA, the CDR3 is TGTGCCAGCAGCTTGGATCCGGAGGGATACTATGGCTACACCTTC. This encodes CASSLDPEGYYGYTF.

The chain carries TRBV7-9 and TRBJ1-1; D is undetermined. The CDR3 extends over 16 amino acids. Trimming shortened V by 1 base and J by 0 bases, and 12 bases separated the two germline ends. Germline V gives CDR1 SEHNR, CDR2 FQNEAQ (reference sequence). As DNA, the CDR3 is TGTGCCAGCAGCTTAGATCGACACCGTATGAACACTGAAGCTTTCTTT. Protein product: CASSLDRHRMNTEAFF.

The V gene is TRBV6-5, the J gene TRBJ1-4; no definite D call. CDR1 is MNHEY, CDR2 SVGAGI, per germline. The V gene lost 4 bases and the J gene lost 2 bases, with 8 bases spanning the gap. The CDR3 consists of 14 residues. CDR3 sequence: CASSSGWTNEKLFF. CDR3 bases: TGTGCCAGCAGTTCGGGATGGACTAATGAAAAACTGTTTTTT.

The V and J genes are TRBV10-3 and TRBJ1-1; D is unclear. V lost 6 bases, J lost 6 bases, and 8 bases lay in between. Per germline, CDR1 ENHRY and CDR2 SYGVKD. The CDR3 has 11 amino acids. The CDR3 nucleotides read TGTGCCATCAGGGAGGAGGCTGAAGCTTTCTTT. Translated: CAIREEAEAFF.